A single sample gave rise to the 25 T cell receptor beta chains below, sequenced in a study of regulatory T cells in long-lasting Graves disease. CDR3-region Arm-PCR and iRepertoire HTBI primers produced the TCR beta libraries. One entry per CDR3 protein, called by TCRdb with MiXCR from the multiplex PCR reads. The table lists roughly 220,000 distinct CDR3 sequences, approximately 20% of them singletons. Noted time point: newly diagnosed GD, antithyroid drugs for less than 3 months. From PBMCs, RNA was extracted and then used to make the TCR library. The specimen was peripheral blood mononuclear cells (PBMCs), collected at new diagnosis, from a patient treated with antithyroid drugs. These TCRs come from a female donor with Graves disease.

This clonotype was picked up many times. The chain employs TRBV7-9 and TRBJ2-7; D tentatively reads TRBD1 or TRBD2 (6 bases each). V was shortened by 7 bases and J by 3 bases, with 19 bases between the two germline ends. Germline values: CDR1 SEHNR, CDR2 FQNEAQ (reference sequence). CDR3 length: 15 residues. CDR3: CASIVGGRPSYEQYF. The DNA for the CDR3 is TGTGCCAGCATCGTCGGGGGCAGGCCTAGCTACGAGCAGTACTTC.

This clonotype was seen ten or more times. The V call is TRBV20-1, the J call TRBJ1-1, with D hard to call. The CDR3 extends over 12 amino acids. Trimming shortened V by 6 bases and J by 1 base, and 9 bases separated the two germline ends. From germline, CDR1 is DFQATT and CDR2 SNEGSKA (reference sequence). CDR3 sequence reads: CSAGLGNTEAFF. The CDR3 coding sequence is TGCAGTGCCGGCCTCGGGAACACTGAAGCTTTCTTT.

The CDR3 protein is CASSAAGTGNYEQYV. The DNA of the CDR3 is TGTGCCAGCAGTGCCGCCGGGACAGGGAACTACGAGCAGTACGTC. The rearrangement uses TRBV6-1 and TRBJ2-7; 9 nucleotides match TRBD1. From germline, CDR1 is MNHNS and CDR2 SASEGT. V dropped 4 bases and J dropped 3; count of bases not matched to a gene: 7. This CDR3 is built from 15 residues.

V usage is TRBV7-2 and J usage is TRBJ1-6, with D perhaps TRBD1 (5 bases). The germline CDR1 and CDR2 sequences are SGHTA and FQGNSA. V gave up 2 bases and J gave up 0 bases, with 20 bases separating them. The CDR3 is 20 amino acids. The CDR3 DNA follows: TGTGCCAGCAGCTTATTCGACAGCCGAGGGGCCTTCTCCTATAATTCACCCCTCCACTTT. Translating it yields CASSLFDSRGAFSYNSPLHF.

At least ten counts were recorded for this clonotype. V and J are TRBV10-3 and TRBJ1-5; maybe TRBD1 (5 bases). V lost 10 bases to trimming and J lost 6 bases, with 16 bases between them. The CDR3 is 13 amino acids. Germline V gives CDR1 ENHRY, CDR2 SYGVKD. CDR3 in amino acids: CATQGGSGQPQHF. DNA for the CDR3: TGTGCCACCCAGGGAGGGTCAGGTCAGCCCCAGCATTTT.

This clonotype was recorded many times. This chain links TRBV9 with TRBJ2-7; TRBD2 matches at 10 bases. V lost 0 bases to trimming and J lost 6 bases; unmatched junction nucleotides: 3. The CDR3 length is 14 residues. Germline-derived CDR1 and CDR2 are SGDLS and YYNGEE. The CDR3 sequence: CASSVASGSREQYF. The CDR3 DNA sequence: TGTGCCAGCAGCGTAGCTAGCGGGAGTCGCGAGCAGTACTTC.

The gene calls are TRBV27 and TRBJ2-7; D not certain. The CDR3 is 14 residues long. CDR1 is MNHEY, CDR2 SMNVEV, per germline (reference sequence). Trimming shortened V by 0 bases and J by 0 bases, and 6 bases separated the two germline ends. The CDR3: CASSLSILSYEQYF. The CDR3 DNA is TGTGCCAGCAGTTTATCTATTCTCTCCTACGAGCAGTACTTC.

The V gene is TRBV6-2 or TRBV6-3, the J gene TRBJ2-3, with 11 bases identical to TRBD2. The J segment lost 6 bases and the V segment lost 4 bases, leaving 6 bases of the junction unmatched. Germline values: CDR1 MNHEY, CDR2 SVGEGT. The CDR3 covers 15 residues. Here the CDR3 reads CASSSLAGGDDTQYF. CDR3 in DNA: TGTGCCAGCAGTTCCCTAGCGGGAGGAGACGATACGCAGTATTTT.

This clonotype showed up many times. The chain uses TRBV6-1 and TRBJ1-2; 7 bases are a match to TRBD1. The CDR3 length is 13 residues. Germline CDR1 reads MNHNS; CDR2 reads SASEGT. With 7 bases clipped from V and 3 bases from J, the junction kept 5 bases outside the gene matches. CDR3 protein: CASTQGGYYGYTF. In nucleotides, the CDR3 is TGTGCCAGCACCCAGGGGGGGTACTATGGCTACACCTTC.

This clonotype was recorded many times. The V gene is TRBV12-3 or TRBV12-4, the J gene TRBJ1-5; unclear D gene. V lost 3 bases, J lost 3 bases, and 9 bases lay in between. The CDR3 consists of 14 residues. CDR3 DNA: TGTGCCAGCAGTTTCGGGCCATTCAATCAGCCCCAGCATTTT. Translating it yields CASSFGPFNQPQHF.

In its sample, this clonotype was seen many times. The chain employs TRBV14 and TRBJ2-7; D not resolved. CDR1 SGHDN and CDR2 FVKESK come from the germline V gene. The V end lost 4 bases, the J end lost 3 bases, and 19 bases lay between the germline ends. There are 16 residues in the CDR3. In DNA, the CDR3 is TGTGCCAGCAGCCCAGCCCGTCTACCCTCTTACTACGAGCAGTACTTC. This codes for CASSPARLPSYYEQYF.

This clonotype came up many times. The chain is built from TRBV7-8 and TRBJ2-7, with 12 bases matching TRBD2. CDR1 SGHVS and CDR2 FQNEAQ come from the germline V gene. V shed 5 bases and J 0 bases; nucleotides not matched to a gene: 14. The CDR3 is 19 residues long. The chain's CDR3 is CASSTYGTSGSFNSYEQYF. The DNA of the CDR3 is TGTGCCAGCAGCACCTACGGGACTAGCGGGTCTTTCAACTCCTACGAGCAGTACTTC.

At least ten counts were recorded for this clonotype. A read error may produce the germline difference seen at one junction end. J is TRBJ2-5 and V is TRBV5-1, with TRBD2 matching 8 bases. CDR1 and CDR2 (germline): SGHRS, YFSETQ. The CDR3 consists of 16 residues. DNA of the CDR3: TGTGCCAGCAGCTTGGACCTCGGGGGGGTCAAAGAGACCCAGTACTTC. Translated: CASSLDLGGVKETQYF.

This clonotype was seen repeatedly, ten times or more. The chain is built from TRBV10-1 and TRBJ1-2, with a tentative D call TRBD1 (6 bases). The CDR3 length is 13 residues. Germline lookup yields CDR1 WNHNN and CDR2 SYGVQD (reference sequence). Trimming shortened V by 6 bases and J by 4 bases, and 12 bases separated the two germline ends. The CDR3 protein is CASSVKDSYGYTF. CDR3 nucleotide sequence: TGCGCCAGCAGCGTTAAGGACAGCTATGGCTACACCTTC.

At least ten counts were recorded for this clonotype. V gene TRBV19 combines with J gene TRBJ2-7; D is uncertain. This CDR3 is built from 13 residues. CDR1 and CDR2 (germline): LNHDA, SQIVND (reference sequence). V dropped 1 base and J dropped 1 base, with 5 bases sitting between them. This CDR3 reads CASSIGGSYEQYF. The CDR3 DNA follows: TGTGCCAGTAGTATAGGTGGATCCTACGAGCAGTACTTC.

This clonotype was observed many times. The chain joins TRBV25-1 to TRBJ2-7; no definite D call. V dropped 7 bases and J dropped 3 bases, with 13 bases sitting between them. Germline CDR1 reads MGHDK; CDR2 reads SYGVNS. The CDR3 extends over 13 amino acids. Here the CDR3 reads CASTLTGHYEQYF. CDR3 DNA: TGTGCCAGCACCCTGACCGGGCACTACGAGCAGTACTTC.

To note about this clonotype: A much larger clone lies a single base off, so this may be a read error. Lacking the conserved final phenylalanine or tryptophan, this CDR3 likely reflects a read error. The chain employs TRBV11-2 and TRBJ2-1, with D possibly called TRBD1 or TRBD2 (5 bases each). This CDR3 contains 12 residues. The V gene lost 3 bases and the J gene lost 12 bases, with 12 bases spanning the gap. CDR1 is SGHAT and CDR2 is FQNNGV in the germline V gene. The CDR3 DNA is TGTGCCAGCAGCTTGAAGGGGAGTAGGCAGTTCGTC. This translates into CASSLKGSRQFV.

In this sample, this clonotype is medium-sized (0.01 to 0.1%). This chain joins TRBV5-6 and TRBJ2-1; D possibly matches TRBD1 or TRBD2 (5 bases each). The CDR3 length is 14 residues. Looked up from germline, CDR1 is SGHDT and CDR2 is YYEEEE. Trimming pared 7 bases from V and 10 bases from J, leaving 21 bases between. The CDR3 region is CASGLGRWGAEQFF. The CDR3, as DNA: TGTGCCAGCGGGTTAGGGAGATGGGGCGCGGAGCAGTTCTTC.

This clonotype has only a few counts. The chain carries TRBV6-2 or TRBV6-3 and TRBJ2-1; maybe TRBD1 (6 bases). V was pared by 10 bases and J by 2 bases, with 18 bases between. The germline V gene encodes CDR1 MNHEY and CDR2 SVGEGT. The CDR3 has 15 amino acids. The CDR3 protein is CATVIRAGAYNEQFF. CDR3 nucleotide sequence: TGTGCCACCGTAATTCGGGCAGGGGCCTACAATGAGCAGTTCTTC.

This clonotype was seen ten or more times. The chain links TRBV18 to TRBJ1-1, with D tentatively TRBD1 (5 bases). V was pared by 0 bases and J by 5 bases, with 22 bases between. This CDR3 region has 18 residues. The V gene's germline CDR1 is KGHSH and CDR2 LQKENI. The CDR3 protein is CASSPPNGTWRERTEAFF. The CDR3 region has the DNA TGTGCCAGCTCACCACCGAATGGGACTTGGCGGGAACGGACTGAAGCTTTCTTT.

The CDR3 DNA is TGTGCCAGCAGCTGGGGGACGGGCGTTAATTCACCCCTCCACTTT. This sequence encodes CASSWGTGVNSPLHF. The chain is built from TRBV12-3 or TRBV12-4 and TRBJ1-6; tentatively, D is TRBD1 (5 bases). Trimming shortened V by 6 bases and J by 6 bases, and 15 bases separated the two germline ends. This CDR3 spans 15 amino acids.

Concerning this clonotype itself: The germline gene is not matched at one end of the junction; a read error may be the cause. The CDR3 here is CASSETGGDTGAFF. CDR3 nucleotides: TGTGCCAGCAGTGAAACTGGAGGGGACACTGGAGCTTTCTTT. This chain uses TRBV6-2 or TRBV6-3 with TRBJ1-1; tentatively, D is TRBD1 (6 bases). Per the germline V gene, CDR1 is MNHEY and CDR2 is SVGEGT. This CDR3 has 14 amino acids.

This clonotype was counted many times. The chain is built from TRBV3-1 and TRBJ2-7; D is unclear. With 1 base removed from V and 3 bases from J, the gap between germline ends came to 7 bases. CDR1 LGHDT and CDR2 YNNKEL come from the germline V gene (reference sequence). The CDR3 sequence is 13 residues long. CDR3 sequence reads: CASSQGYNYEQYF. CDR3 coding DNA: TGTGCCAGCAGCCAAGGGTACAACTACGAGCAGTACTTC.

This clonotype was picked up many times. V gene TRBV20-1 combines with J gene TRBJ1-1; 11 bases agree with TRBD1. The germline V gene has CDR1 DFQATT and CDR2 SNEGSKA (reference sequence). With V trimmed by 1 base and J by 0 bases, 7 bases remained unmatched. The CDR3 contains 17 residues. DNA for the CDR3: TGCAGTGCTAGAGCCGGGACAGGGGGGAGAATGAACACTGAAGCTTTCTTT. Its protein is CSARAGTGGRMNTEAFF.

This clonotype has only a few counts. The chain has TRBV28 and TRBJ2-7; 16 bases are shared with TRBD2. V shed 7 bases, J shed 4 bases, and the junction held 13 bases outside the gene matches. CDR1 is MDHEN, CDR2 SYDVKM, per germline. The CDR3 loop spans 18 amino acids. This chain's CDR3 is CASKKLGTSGRAGYEQYF. Here the CDR3 DNA reads TGTGCCAGCAAAAAATTGGGGACTAGCGGGAGGGCCGGGTACGAGCAGTACTTC.